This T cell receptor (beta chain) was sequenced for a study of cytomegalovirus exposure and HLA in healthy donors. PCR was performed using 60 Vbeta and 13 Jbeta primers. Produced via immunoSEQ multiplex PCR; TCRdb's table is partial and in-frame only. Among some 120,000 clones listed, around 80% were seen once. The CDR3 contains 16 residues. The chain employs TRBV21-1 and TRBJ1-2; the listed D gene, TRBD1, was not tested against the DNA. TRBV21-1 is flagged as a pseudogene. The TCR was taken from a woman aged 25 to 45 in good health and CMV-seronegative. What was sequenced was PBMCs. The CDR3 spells CASSKLYRDSEYGYTF. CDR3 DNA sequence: TGTGCCAGCAGCAAACTTTACCGGGACAGCGAATATGGCTACACCTTC.